This T cell receptor (beta chain) is from a study of T cells after yellow fever vaccination. Study context: Libraries from low-cell-number fractions were prepared with the SMART-Seq v4 Ultra Low Input RNA kit.

A few counts support this clonotype. By 5'RACE template switching, TCR cDNA was produced, with a universal primer site and UMIs added in the process. Using its own MiXCR run on the 5' RACE reads, TCRdb lists one record per CDR3 protein. The profile shows about 330,000 distinct CDR3 sequences, around 7% of them singletons. Germline loops: CDR1 SEHNR, CDR2 FQNEAQ (reference sequence). Trimming left V 0 bases short and J 2 bases short, with 9 bases between. The CDR3 consists of 15 residues. This sequence originates from a young man who received the YFV17D yellow fever vaccine. Sequencing was performed on PBMCs, taken about 41 days after the first yellow fever vaccination. V gene TRBV7-9 combines with J gene TRBJ2-3; possibly TRBD2 for D (7 bases). DNA of the CDR3: TGTGCCAGCAGCTTAGCGGGGGGGGCCACAGATACGCAGTATTTT. This codes for CASSLAGGATDTQYF.